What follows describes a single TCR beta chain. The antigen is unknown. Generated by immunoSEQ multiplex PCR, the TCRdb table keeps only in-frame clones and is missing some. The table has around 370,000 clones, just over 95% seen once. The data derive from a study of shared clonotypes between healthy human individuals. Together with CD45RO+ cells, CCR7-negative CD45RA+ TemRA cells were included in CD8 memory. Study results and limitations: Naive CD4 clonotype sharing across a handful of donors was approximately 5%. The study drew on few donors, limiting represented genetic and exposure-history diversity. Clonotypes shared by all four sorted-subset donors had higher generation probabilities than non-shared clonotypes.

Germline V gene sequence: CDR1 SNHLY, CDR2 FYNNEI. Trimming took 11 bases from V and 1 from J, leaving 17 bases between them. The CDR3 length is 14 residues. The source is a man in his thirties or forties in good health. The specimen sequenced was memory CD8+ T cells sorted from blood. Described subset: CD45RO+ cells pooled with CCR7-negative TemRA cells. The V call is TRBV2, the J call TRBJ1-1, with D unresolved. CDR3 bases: TGTGCCGGTACCTACTCCCGCCGGAACACTGAAGCTTTCTTT. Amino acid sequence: CAGTYSRRNTEAFF.